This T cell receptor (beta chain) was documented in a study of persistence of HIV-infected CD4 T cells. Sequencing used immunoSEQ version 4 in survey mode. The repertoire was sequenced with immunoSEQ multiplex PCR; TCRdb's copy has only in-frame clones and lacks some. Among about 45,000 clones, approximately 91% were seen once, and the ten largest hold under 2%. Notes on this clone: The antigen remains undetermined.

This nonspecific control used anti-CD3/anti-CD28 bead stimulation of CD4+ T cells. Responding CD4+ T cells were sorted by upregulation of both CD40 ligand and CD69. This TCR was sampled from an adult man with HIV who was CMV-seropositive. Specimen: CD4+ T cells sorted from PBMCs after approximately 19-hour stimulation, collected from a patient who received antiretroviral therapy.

The CDR3 here is CASGRDHGQGEQYF. DNA of the CDR3: TGTGCCAGCGGAAGGGACCACGGGCAGGGCGAGCAGTACTTC. This chain links TRBV2 with TRBJ2-7; D may be TRBD1 or TRBD2 (5 bases each). Germline V gene data show CDR1 as SNHLY and CDR2 as FYNNEI. V lost 8 bases to trimming and J lost 6 bases, with 20 bases between them. The CDR3 loop spans 14 amino acids.